The 11 T cell receptor beta chains listed next were all sequenced from one sample in a study of neurological immune-mediated disorders. TCRdb redid the calling of the 5' RACE reads with MiXCR, one entry per CDR3 protein. The repertoire holds just over 95,000 distinct CDR3 sequences, with 3.5% as singletons. The sequencing input was PBMCs. The receptors originated from a woman under 30 with multiple sclerosis.

This clonotype was observed many times. The genes are TRBV20-1 and TRBJ1-5; D is possibly TRBD1 (5 bases). The CDR3 spans 15 residues. Trimming took 2 bases from V and 0 from J, leaving 11 bases between them. Germline CDR1 reads DFQATT; CDR2 reads SNEGSKA (reference sequence). CDR3 coding DNA: TGCAGTGCTAGAAGACAGCTAAATAGCAATCAGCCCCAGCATTTT. Translating it yields CSARRQLNSNQPQHF.

This clonotype has a count of ten or more. The gene calls are TRBV25-1 and TRBJ1-4; the match to TRBD1 covers 7 bases. The CDR3 is 15 amino acids. Germline V CDR1 and CDR2: MGHDK, SYGVNS. Trimming cost V 1 base and J 8 bases; bases outside gene matches: 7. DNA for the CDR3: TGTGCCAGCAGTGAATCAGGGACAGAGGAGGAAAAACTGTTTTTT. Translating gives CASSESGTEEEKLFF.

This clonotype showed up many times. The V call is TRBV3-1, the J call TRBJ1-2, with D maybe TRBD1 (5 bases). The CDR3 is made up of 16 amino acids. The V and J ends lost 0 bases and 4 bases respectively, with 15 bases between them. Germline loops: CDR1 LGHDT, CDR2 YNNKEL (reference sequence). CDR3 amino acids: CASSQDWLSGIYGYTF. In nucleotides, the CDR3 is TGTGCCAGCAGCCAAGACTGGTTGTCAGGGATCTATGGCTACACCTTC. The entire variable domain, with the rest obtained from reference TRBV3-1 and TRBJ1-2, is as follows: DTAVSQTPKYLVTQMGNDKSIKCEQNLGHDTMYWYKQDSKKFLKIMFSYNNKELIINETVPNRFSPKSPDKAHLNLHINSLELGDSAVYFCASSQDWLSGIYGYTFGSGTRLTVV.

This clonotype was picked up many times. The genes are TRBV20-1 and TRBJ1-4, with a tentative D call TRBD1 (6 bases). This CDR3 contains 14 residues. Per germline, CDR1 DFQATT and CDR2 SNEGSKA (reference sequence). With 2 bases removed from V and 4 bases from J, the gap between germline ends came to 11 bases. CDR3 in DNA: TGCAGTGCTAGACCCGGACAGAATAATGAAAAACTGTTTTTT. It yields the protein CSARPGQNNEKLFF.

This clonotype was seen many times. The rearrangement links TRBV9 to TRBJ2-3, with D unclear. Germline CDR1 reads SGDLS; CDR2 reads YYNGEE. V was trimmed by 0 bases and J by 0 bases, leaving 2 bases between them. The CDR3 has 13 residues. CDR3 nucleotide sequence: TGTGCCAGCAGCGTAGTAAGCACAGATACGCAGTATTTT. It yields the protein CASSVVSTDTQYF.

This clonotype was recorded many times. The rearrangement joins TRBV7-2 to TRBJ2-1; TRBD2 matches 7 bases. The CDR3 is made up of 14 amino acids. Germline CDR1 SGHTA, CDR2 FQGNSA. The trim removed 5 bases at V and 9 bases at J, leaving 10 bases unmatched. DNA for the CDR3: TGTGCCAGCAGCCCCCGGGCGGGAGAGCTTGAGCAGTTCTTC. Translated: CASSPRAGELEQFF.

This clonotype showed up many times. This chain connects TRBV2 to TRBJ2-3, with D possibly being TRBD1 (6 bases). This CDR3 has 16 residues. Germline loops: CDR1 SNHLY, CDR2 FYNNEI. V was pared by 4 bases and J by 4 bases, with 18 bases between. The CDR3: CASSGAARGSADTQYF. The CDR3 DNA reads as TGTGCCAGCAGTGGGGCGGCCAGGGGTAGTGCAGATACGCAGTATTTT.

This clonotype was observed at least ten times. The rearrangement uses TRBV5-5 and TRBJ2-5; D ambiguous. Trimming took 2 bases from V and 0 from J, leaving 8 bases between them. The germline gives CDR1 SGHKS, CDR2 YYEKEE (reference sequence). The CDR3 loop spans 14 amino acids. CDR3 in amino acids: CASSFHWYQETQYF. The CDR3 bases are TGTGCCAGCAGCTTCCATTGGTACCAAGAGACCCAGTACTTC.

This clonotype came up many times. The chain's CDR3 is CASSRSGTGDDLYGYTF. The CDR3 DNA reads TGTGCCAGCAGCCGTTCCGGGACAGGGGACGATCTCTATGGCTACACCTTC. This chain connects TRBV5-5 to TRBJ1-2; TRBD1 agrees at 10 bases. V gave up 4 bases and J gave up 4 bases; unmatched junction bases: 13. The CDR3 runs to 17 residues. Germline V gives CDR1 SGHKS, CDR2 YYEKEE (reference sequence).

This clonotype appeared many times. This rearrangement joins TRBV20-1 to TRBJ2-5, with D possibly TRBD2 on 6 matching bases. The CDR3 is made up of 13 amino acids. Germline V CDR1 and CDR2: DFQATT, SNEGSKA (reference sequence). V lost 5 bases, J lost 2 bases, and 12 bases lay in between. The CDR3 sequence is CSAGGTRQETQYF. The CDR3 nucleotides read TGCAGTGCTGGAGGGACGAGACAAGAGACCCAGTACTTC.

This clonotype was recorded at least ten times. This CDR3 reads CASSLGLHNEQFF. The CDR3 region has the DNA TGCGCCAGCAGCTTAGGACTGCACAATGAGCAGTTCTTC. V is TRBV5-1 and J is TRBJ2-1; perhaps TRBD2 as D (5 bases). Germline values: CDR1 SGHRS, CDR2 YFSETQ. The CDR3 runs to 13 residues. The V gene lost 2 bases and the J gene lost 5 bases, with 8 bases spanning the gap.